The 15 T cell receptor beta chains below were found in one sample sequenced in a study of cytomegalovirus exposure and HLA in healthy donors. With 60 Vbeta and 13 Jbeta primers, the PCR was carried out. Sequencing was performed with immunoSEQ multiplex PCR; in TCRdb, only in-frame clones are kept and a portion is missing. This sample carries around 94,000 clones, about 73% of them seen once, and the ten largest clones take about 4.6%. Sequenced: PBMCs. The source is a woman in her thirties or forties in good health and CMV-seropositive.

The rearrangement uses TRBV19 and TRBJ1-1; 8 nucleotides agree with TRBD1. CDR3 length: 15 residues. Germline-derived CDR1 and CDR2 are LNHDA and SQIVND (reference sequence). J lost 0 bases, V lost 2 bases, and 2 bases had no gene match. The CDR3: CASSIQGAVNTEAFF. The CDR3 DNA sequence: TGTGCCAGTAGTATACAGGGGGCGGTGAACACTGAAGCTTTCTTT.

This chain uses TRBV7-2 with TRBJ1-1; 8 bases line up with TRBD1. In germline, CDR1 is SGHTA, CDR2 FQGNSA. CDR3 length: 18 amino acids. With 1 base clipped from V and 1 base from J, the junction kept 11 bases outside the gene matches. In nucleotides, the CDR3 is TGTGCCAGCAGCTTAGTTGCAGGGGGCCCCCCTCCGAACACTGAAGCTTTCTTT. This encodes CASSLVAGGPPPNTEAFF.

J is TRBJ2-5 and V is TRBV19; D is possibly TRBD1 (5 bases). Germline V CDR1 and CDR2: LNHDA, SQIVND (reference sequence). The CDR3 loop spans 11 amino acids. Deletions cut 3 bases from V and 7 bases from J, with 6 bases between. The CDR3 nucleotides read TGTGCCAGTAGTATCCAGGGGACCCAGTACTTC. Its protein product is CASSIQGTQYF.

V usage is TRBV7-3 and J usage is TRBJ2-7, with D perhaps matching TRBD1 (6 bases). Germline V gene data show CDR1 as SGHTA and CDR2 as FQGTGA. The CDR3 contains 13 residues. The V end lost 2 bases, the J end lost 3 bases, and 8 bases lay between the germline ends. The CDR3 DNA sequence: TGTGCCAGCAGCTTAGGGGACAACTACGAGCAGTACTTC. Its protein is CASSLGDNYEQYF.

V usage is TRBV7-6 and J usage is TRBJ2-3; TRBD2 aligns across 10 bases. The V segment lost 5 bases and the J segment 3 bases; nucleotides outside the gene matches: 11. Germline V gene lookup returns CDR1 SGHVS and CDR2 FNYEAQ. The CDR3 spans 17 residues. The CDR3 nucleotides read TGTGCCAGCAGCCGAGGGACGGTAGCGGGAGGTACAGATACGCAGTATTTT. It yields the protein CASSRGTVAGGTDTQYF.

The chain uses TRBV7-3 and TRBJ2-1, with 7 nucleotides matching TRBD2. The CDR3 consists of 15 residues. Germline values: CDR1 SGHTA, CDR2 FQGTGA. The J segment lost 7 bases and the V segment lost 2 bases, leaving 8 bases of the junction unmatched. CDR3 region: CASSLGAGVGNEQFF. The CDR3 DNA reads as TGTGCCAGCAGCTTAGGGGCGGGAGTAGGGAATGAGCAGTTCTTC. The variable domain in full, completed from reference TRBV7-3 and TRBJ2-1, reads GAGVSQTPSNKVTEKGKYVELRCDPISGHTALYWYRQSLGQGPEFLIYFQGTGAADDSGLPNDRFFAVRPEGSVSTLKIQRTERGDSAVYLCASSLGAGVGNEQFFGPGTRLTVL.

The chain joins TRBV7-2 to TRBJ2-2, with D possibly matching TRBD2 (5 bases). The CDR3 extends over 14 amino acids. Germline V lookup: CDR1 SGHTA, CDR2 FQGNSA. V was clipped by 6 bases and J by 1 base, with 9 bases between them. This CDR3 reads CASRSSGNTGELFF. DNA for the CDR3: TGTGCCAGCAGGTCCAGCGGGAACACCGGGGAGCTGTTTTTT.

Of note for this clone: The junction departs from the called germline gene at one end, perhaps through a read error. This chain connects TRBV18 to TRBJ2-5; 7 bases match TRBD1. The CDR3 is made up of 16 amino acids. Germline CDR1 and CDR2: KGHSH and LQKENI. The CDR3 DNA is TGTGCCAGCTCATCACCGGTGCGACAGGGTGAAGAGACCCAGTACTTC. It yields the protein CASSSPVRQGEETQYF.

V is TRBV7-9 and J is TRBJ1-2; 9 nucleotides line up with TRBD1. The junction had 10 bases not matched to a gene; V was cut back by 5 bases and J by 0 bases. Per the germline V gene, CDR1 is SEHNR and CDR2 is FQNEAQ (reference sequence). This CDR3 has 17 residues. CDR3 in DNA: TGTGCCAGCAGCACCTACGGGACAGGGCTAGCTAACTATGGCTACACCTTC. Amino acid sequence: CASSTYGTGLANYGYTF.

The rearrangement uses TRBV9 and TRBJ2-7; 7 positions match TRBD1. Germline CDR1 reads SGDLS; CDR2 reads YYNGEE. There are 13 residues in the CDR3. With V trimmed by 3 bases and J by 6 bases, 6 bases remained unmatched. The CDR3 coding sequence is TGTGCCAGCAGCGCCGGGACAGAGCCCGAGCAGTACTTC. Translation gives CASSAGTEPEQYF.

This rearrangement joins TRBV6-5 to TRBJ2-3; tentatively, D is TRBD2 (5 bases). This CDR3 is 16 amino acids long. Trimming stripped 3 bases from V and 4 bases from J, with 17 bases between. The germline gives CDR1 MNHEY, CDR2 SVGAGI. The CDR3 DNA follows: TGTGCCAGCAGTTATCTTCCCTTCGGGGTCTCAGATACGCAGTATTTT. It codes for CASSYLPFGVSDTQYF.

V gene TRBV5-6 combines with J gene TRBJ1-2; 7 nucleotides align to TRBD1. Germline CDR1 is SGHDT and CDR2 is YYEEEE. CDR3 length: 15 amino acids. Trimming removed 2 bases from V and 7 bases from J; junction bases left unmatched: 11. The CDR3 coding sequence is TGTGCCAGCAGCTTAAAAACCTACAGGGGTTTTGGCTACACCTTC. Amino acids: CASSLKTYRGFGYTF.

The chain combines TRBV28 with TRBJ1-2; no clear D. Trimming left V 3 bases short and J 7 bases short, with 12 bases between. The CDR3 runs to 13 residues. The germline CDR1 and CDR2 sequences are MDHEN and SYDVKM. The CDR3 DNA reads as TGTGCCAGCAGTTTTTTCCGGTTTGGTGGCTACACCTTC. Its protein product is CASSFFRFGGYTF.

The genes are TRBV28 and TRBJ2-7; 14 bases align to TRBD2. Germline CDR1 MDHEN, CDR2 SYDVKM. There are 19 residues in the CDR3. J lost 2 bases, V lost 5 bases, and 14 bases had no gene match. This CDR3 reads CASSTSGTSGRAAAYEQYF. In nucleotides, the CDR3 is TGTGCCAGCAGTACGTCCGGGACTAGCGGGAGAGCTGCGGCCTACGAGCAGTACTTC.

The chain couples TRBV6-5 to TRBJ2-7, with 7 bases fitting TRBD2. Germline CDR1 reads MNHEY; CDR2 reads SVGAGI. V gave up 5 bases and J gave up 5 bases; unmatched junction bases: 12. The CDR3 is 15 amino acids. CDR3 region: CASSTDLAAGDEQYF. The CDR3 coding sequence is TGTGCCAGCAGTACCGATCTAGCGGCGGGGGACGAGCAGTACTTC.